This TCR beta chain was sequenced during a study of OX40 agonist ivuxolimab in advanced cancers. Whole-study results and caveats: Normalized expansion of T-cell clones was also low for some nonresponders.

Notes on this clone: Its antigen remains unidentified.

V lost 5 bases and J lost 3; bases outside the gene matches: 16. CDR3 length equals 19 residues. The germline V gene encodes CDR1 LNHDA and CDR2 SQIVND (reference sequence). Only in-frame clones appear in the TCRdb table, and some are missing; sequencing was by immunoSEQ multiplex PCR. The table lists approximately 60,000 clones, approximately 94% of them singletons. The source of this sequence is an adult with an advanced solid tumor such as melanoma, head and neck, liver or kidney cancer. The chain combines TRBV19 with TRBJ2-3; 11 bases are a match to TRBD2. The sequencing used CD4+ or CD8+ T cells sorted from blood, collected in a trial of the OX40 agonist ivuxolimab. The CDR3 region is CASSPPTSGTLLRTDTQYF. The CDR3 nucleotides read TGTGCCAGTAGTCCCCCGACTAGCGGGACTCTTCTGCGGACAGATACGCAGTATTTT. Filled out from reference TRBV19 and TRBJ2-3, the complete variable domain reads DGGITQSPKYLFRKEGQNVTLSCEQNLNHDAMYWYRQDPGQGLRLIYYSQIVNDFQKGDIAEGYSVSREKKESFPLTVTSAQKNPTAFYLCASSPPTSGTLLRTDTQYFGPGTRLTVL.